This T cell receptor (beta chain) comes out of a study of blood T cell repertoires in COVID-19. For the study at large: Italy, Spain and the United States were the sources of the convalescent and acute COVID-19 samples. Sample material is recorded as cDNA or gDNA derived from T cells, B-cell-depleted T cells, or PBMCs.

Trimming removed 2 bases from V and 5 bases from J, with 10 bases in between. Germline V gene data show CDR1 as LNHDA and CDR2 as SQIVND (reference sequence). The CDR3 covers 15 residues. Study processing details: Estimated nucleated cell counts came from reference gene primer amplification. TCRdb keeps only in-frame clones here, not all; method: immunoSEQ multiplex PCR. V, J and clone size reflect that table, while D and trimming were determined from the DNA. The sample consists of about 230,000 clones, 83% of them appearing once. This clone was recorded a few times. This TCR came from a man aged 35 to 55 with active or convalescent COVID-19. Sequencing was carried out using peripheral blood. The chain couples TRBV19 to TRBJ1-6; D is perhaps TRBD1 (6 bases). The CDR3 nucleotides read TGTGCCAGTAGTATATTGGGGGCAGATAATTCACCCCTCCACTTT. It translates to CASSILGADNSPLHF.